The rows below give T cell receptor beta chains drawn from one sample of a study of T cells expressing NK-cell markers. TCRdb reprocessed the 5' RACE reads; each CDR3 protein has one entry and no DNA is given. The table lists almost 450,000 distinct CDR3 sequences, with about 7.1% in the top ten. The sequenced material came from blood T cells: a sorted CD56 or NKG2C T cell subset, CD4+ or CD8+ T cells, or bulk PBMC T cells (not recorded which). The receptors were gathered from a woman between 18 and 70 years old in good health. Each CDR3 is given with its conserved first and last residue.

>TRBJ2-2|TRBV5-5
CASSLFFDAGELFF
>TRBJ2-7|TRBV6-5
CASSSGTSLGYEQYF
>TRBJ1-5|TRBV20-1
CSARPGQGATQPQHF
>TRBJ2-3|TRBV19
CASSWGQEQYF
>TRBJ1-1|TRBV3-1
CASSHRGEAFF
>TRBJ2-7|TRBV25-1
CASRGSVDGSYEQYF
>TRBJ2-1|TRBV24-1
CATRGQGDPYNEQFF
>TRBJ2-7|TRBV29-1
CSARVQPGMDEQYF
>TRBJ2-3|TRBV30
CAYHRGRTDTQYF
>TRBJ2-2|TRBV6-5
CASSYKWEGLTGELFF
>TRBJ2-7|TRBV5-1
CASSYEDPYEQYF
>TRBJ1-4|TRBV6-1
CASSDSLLNEKLFF
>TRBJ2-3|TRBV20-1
CSARAGGVGGTDTQYF
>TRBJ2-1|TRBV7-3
CASSLNLDEQFF
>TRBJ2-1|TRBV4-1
CASSFEASGSYNEQFF
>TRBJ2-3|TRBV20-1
CSASGAGVSTDTQYF
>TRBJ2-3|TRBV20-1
CSARDPSGGSQHTQYF
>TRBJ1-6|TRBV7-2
CASARLFSPLHF
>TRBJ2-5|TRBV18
CASSPGRRATQYF
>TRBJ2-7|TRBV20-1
CSASPGTGSHYEQYF
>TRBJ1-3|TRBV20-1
CSARVQSSGNTIYF
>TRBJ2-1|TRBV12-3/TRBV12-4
CASSFGVTDNEQFF
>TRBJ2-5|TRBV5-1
CASSLHGHQETQYF
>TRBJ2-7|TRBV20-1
CSAPPGIHEQYF
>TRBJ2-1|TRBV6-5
CASSLLGQIRREQFF
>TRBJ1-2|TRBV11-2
CASSPPGFGYGYTF
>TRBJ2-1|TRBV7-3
CASSLTGRKDDNEQFF
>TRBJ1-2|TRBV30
CAWSLGFSDGYTF
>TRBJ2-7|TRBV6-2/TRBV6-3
CASSYPTGAYEQYF
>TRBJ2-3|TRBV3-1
CASSPRDSWTDTQYF
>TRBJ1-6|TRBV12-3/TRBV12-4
CASNVRLGSPLHF
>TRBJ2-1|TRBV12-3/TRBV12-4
CASSFPLSSSYNEQFF
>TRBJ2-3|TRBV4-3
CASSQGSSGVDTQYF
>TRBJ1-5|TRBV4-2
CASSQDREGRQPQHF
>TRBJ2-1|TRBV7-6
CASSPRLGGSEQFF
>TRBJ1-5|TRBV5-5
CASSLGTVGNQPQHF
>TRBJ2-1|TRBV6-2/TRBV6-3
CASSIRGLALYNEQFF
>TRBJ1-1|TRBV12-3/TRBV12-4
CASSFVPGTLKNTEAFF
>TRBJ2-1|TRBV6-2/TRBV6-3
CASNSGGYNEQFF
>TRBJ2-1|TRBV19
CASSIDLGLAGNEQFF
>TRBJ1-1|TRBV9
CATGALEMNTEAFF
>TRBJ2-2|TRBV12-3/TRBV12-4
CASTAWWGELFF
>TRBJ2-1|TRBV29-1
CSVGPRTWANEQFF
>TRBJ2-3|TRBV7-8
CASSSLSGSETTDTQYF
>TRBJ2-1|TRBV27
CASSLSPDGSYNEQFF
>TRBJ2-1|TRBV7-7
CASSPRQGTYEQFF
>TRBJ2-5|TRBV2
CASSEIGTDETQYF
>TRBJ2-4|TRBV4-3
CASSQRGESIQYF
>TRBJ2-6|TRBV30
CAFLYSGANVLTF
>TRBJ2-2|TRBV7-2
CASSWRTGNTGELFF
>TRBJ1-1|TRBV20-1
CSARAASLNTEAFF
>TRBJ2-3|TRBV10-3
CAISGAQREITDTQYF
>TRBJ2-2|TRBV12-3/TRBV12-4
CASSWWGGANTGELFF
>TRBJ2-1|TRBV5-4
CASSPRGVGDEQFF
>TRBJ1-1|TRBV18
CASTTGTGAGDTEAFF
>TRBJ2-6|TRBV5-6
CASSILGNVLTF
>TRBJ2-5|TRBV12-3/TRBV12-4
CASSPQTRGETQYF
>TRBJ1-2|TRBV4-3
CASSQDTNYGYTF
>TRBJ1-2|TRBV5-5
CASSLTTGQGALSF
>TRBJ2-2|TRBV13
CASSPLRAGELFF